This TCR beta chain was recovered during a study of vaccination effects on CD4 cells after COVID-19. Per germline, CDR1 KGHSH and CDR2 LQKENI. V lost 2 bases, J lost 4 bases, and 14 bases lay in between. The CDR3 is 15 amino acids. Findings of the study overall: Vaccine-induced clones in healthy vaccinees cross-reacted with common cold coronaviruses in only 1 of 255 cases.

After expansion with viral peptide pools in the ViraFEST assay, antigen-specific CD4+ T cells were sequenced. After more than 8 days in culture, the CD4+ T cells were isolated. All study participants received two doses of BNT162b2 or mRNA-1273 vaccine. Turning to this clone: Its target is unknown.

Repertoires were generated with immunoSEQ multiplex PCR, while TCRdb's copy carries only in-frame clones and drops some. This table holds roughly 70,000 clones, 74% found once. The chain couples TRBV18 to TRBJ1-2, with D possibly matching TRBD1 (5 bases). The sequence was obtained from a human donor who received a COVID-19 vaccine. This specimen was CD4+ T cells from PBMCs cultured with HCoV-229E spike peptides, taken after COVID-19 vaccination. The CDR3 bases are TGTGCCAGCTCACCATCCACAGGCCGGGGCTATGGCTACACCTTC. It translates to CASSPSTGRGYGYTF.